The T cell receptor (beta chain) under discussion was sequenced for a study of cytomegalovirus exposure and HLA in healthy donors. A note on this clone: Its target is unknown.

The CDR3 consists of 14 residues. CDR1 and CDR2 (germline): LNHDA, SQIVND (reference sequence). V was clipped by 7 bases and J by 6 bases, with 16 bases between them. The PCR employed 60 Vbeta primers together with 13 Jbeta primers. TCRdb keeps only in-frame clones here, not all; method: immunoSEQ multiplex PCR. In the table there are about 200,000 clones, 60% to 85% of which are singletons. Study-level findings and limits: The authors listed 180 or so TCR beta chains as cytomegalovirus-associated.

Sequenced sample: PBMCs. The clonotype originates from a man aged 40-49 years in good health and CMV-seronegative. The chain carries TRBV19 and TRBJ1-5, with D uncertain. Here the CDR3 DNA reads TGTGCCAGTAAGATTCGGGATCCGGGTCAGCCCCAGCATTTT. Translated, it gives CASKIRDPGQPQHF.